This T cell receptor beta chain was sequenced for a study of glioma-infiltrating T cells. Study-wide points: CDR3 overlap between tissue and blood was very small. Tissue-blood divergence was below expectation in non-neoplastic patients, above in gliomas.

This clonotype occurred many times. Its antigen is unknown. There are 17 residues in the CDR3. Trimming took off 0 bases at V and 0 bases at J, with 11 bases between the two ends. Germline CDR1 and CDR2: MNHNY and SVGAGI (reference sequence). TCR alpha and beta CDR3 regions were amplified from RNA using iRepertoire nested multiplex PCR. For one-step reverse transcription and amplification, 100-400 ng of tissue mRNA or PBMC total RNA was used. From the multiplex PCR reads, TCRdb called clonotypes with MiXCR, one entry per CDR3 protein. This sample carries about 210,000 distinct CDR3 sequences, 30% to 40% of them seen once, and the ten largest clones take about 19%.

The TCR was taken from a human donor with low-grade glioma or glioblastoma, undergoing nonglioma brain surgery, or in good health (not recorded which). Sequencing was performed on glioma tissue, nonneoplastic brain tissue, or PBMCs (not recorded which). J is TRBJ2-2 and V is TRBV6-6; D is unclear. CDR3 nucleotides: TGTGCCAGCAGTTACTCCCCCATCTATACGAACACCGGGGAGCTGTTTTTT. Translated, it gives CASSYSPIYTNTGELFF.